Below, 23 T cell receptor beta chains from the same sample are listed, as sequenced in a study of T cell responses to AZD1222 COVID-19 vaccine. Assay used: immunoSEQ multiplex PCR; TCRdb lists only in-frame clones, some missing. This sample has about 150,000 clones, with roughly 86% found just once. The material sequenced was peripheral blood, taken 28 days after the second dose of the MenACWY control vaccine. Receptors were obtained from an adult who received the MenACWY meningococcal vaccine as a control.

The chain recombines TRBV5-4 with TRBJ1-1; no clear D. The CDR3 is 12 residues long. Trimming left V 5 bases short and J 4 bases short, with 9 bases between. Germline V lookup: CDR1 SGHNT, CDR2 YYREEE (reference sequence). CDR3 protein: CASRDEITEAFF. CDR3 nucleotide sequence: TGTGCCAGCAGGGACGAGATCACTGAAGCTTTCTTT.

The V gene is TRBV18, the J gene TRBJ1-4, with D hard to call. Trimming pared 3 bases from V and 8 bases from J, leaving 16 bases between. From germline, CDR1 is KGHSH and CDR2 LQKENI. The CDR3 length is 15 residues. The CDR3 coding sequence is TGTGCCAGCTCACCTATTAGGACCGGCGGCGAAAAACTGTTTTTT. It yields the protein CASSPIRTGGEKLFF.

The chain carries TRBV2 and TRBJ2-3; weak D call: TRBD2 (7 bases). From germline, CDR1 is SNHLY and CDR2 FYNNEI. V was shortened by 7 bases and J by 5 bases, with 10 bases between the two germline ends. The CDR3 is 12 amino acids. The chain's CDR3 is CASKGEGDTQYF. The CDR3 bases are TGTGCCAGCAAGGGGGAGGGAGATACGCAGTATTTT.

The chain carries TRBV15 and TRBJ2-7, with D perhaps matching TRBD2 (5 bases). V was cut by 1 base and J by 12 bases, with 16 bases left in between. The CDR3 totals 13 residues. Germline V gene lookup returns CDR1 LNHNV and CDR2 YYDKDF (reference sequence). CDR3 sequence: CATSRGAGGTWYF. Here the CDR3 DNA reads TGTGCCACCAGCAGAGGGGCGGGCGGTACTTGGTACTTC.

V and J are TRBV15 and TRBJ1-2, with D possibly TRBD1 on 6 matching bases. V dropped 3 bases and J dropped 4 bases, with 18 bases sitting between them. The CDR3 spans 16 residues. Germline V gene sequence: CDR1 LNHNV, CDR2 YYDKDF (reference sequence). The CDR3 region is CATSSDRTASVYGYTF. DNA of the CDR3: TGTGCCACCAGCAGCGATAGGACAGCCTCAGTCTATGGCTACACCTTC.

The chain's CDR3 is CASSFTVNTEAFF. For the CDR3, the DNA is TGTGCCAGCAGCTTCACCGTGAACACTGAAGCTTTCTTT. The gene calls are TRBV7-3 and TRBJ1-1; the D is unclear. This CDR3 has 13 amino acids. The V gene lost 3 bases and the J gene lost 0 bases, with 5 bases spanning the gap. Germline lookup yields CDR1 SGHTA and CDR2 FQGTGA. Variable domain in full (rest from reference TRBV7-3 and TRBJ1-1): GAGVSQTPSNKVTEKGKYVELRCDPISGHTALYWYRQSLGQGPEFLIYFQGTGAADDSGLPNDRFFAVRPEGSVSTLKIQRTERGDSAVYLCASSFTVNTEAFFGQGTRLTVV.

The chain is built from TRBV6-6 and TRBJ2-2; 9 bases map to TRBD1. The trim removed 4 bases at V and 7 bases at J, leaving 7 bases unmatched. Germline V gives CDR1 MNHNY, CDR2 SVGAGI (reference sequence). The length of the CDR3 is 15 residues. The CDR3 loop reads CASSSTGGEVGELFF. The CDR3, as DNA: TGTGCCAGCAGTTCTACAGGGGGCGAAGTCGGGGAGCTGTTTTTT.

The chain has TRBV4-3 and TRBJ1-3; tentatively, D is TRBD1 (5 bases). V was clipped by 6 bases and J by 4 bases, with 10 bases between them. From germline, CDR1 is LGHNA and CDR2 YSLEER. The CDR3 covers 13 residues. The CDR3 sequence is CASSPGPGNTIYF. The CDR3 DNA sequence: TGCGCCAGCAGTCCGGGGCCCGGAAACACCATATATTTT.

In this sample, this clone turned up a few times. The rearrangement links TRBV27 to TRBJ2-6; D unresolved. V was trimmed by 8 bases and J by 2 bases, leaving 10 bases between them. Germline CDR1 and CDR2: MNHEY and SMNVEV (reference sequence). The CDR3 has 14 amino acids. For the CDR3, the DNA is TGTGCCAGCCAGTACAGCCCTGGGGCCAACGTCCTGACTTTC. Amino acid sequence: CASQYSPGANVLTF.

The rearrangement links TRBV30 to TRBJ1-6; TRBD1 matches 8 bases. J gave up 10 bases and V 1 base, and 15 bases lay outside the gene matches. The CDR3 spans 17 residues. Per germline, CDR1 GTSNPN and CDR2 SVGIG (reference sequence). The DNA of the CDR3 is TGTGCCTGGAGTGCTCCCCGGACAGGGAGAGACGGATCACCCCTCCACTTT. This encodes CAWSAPRTGRDGSPLHF.

The CDR3 loop reads CASSSTSGLAVTRSGELFF. The CDR3 DNA sequence: TGTGCCAGTAGTTCGACCTCAGGACTAGCGGTAACGAGGTCCGGGGAGCTGTTTTTT. The chain joins TRBV19 to TRBJ2-2, with TRBD2 matching over 10 bases. Germline V CDR1 and CDR2: LNHDA, SQIVND (reference sequence). V lost 5 bases to trimming and J lost 6 bases; unmatched junction nucleotides: 18. The CDR3 is 19 amino acids.

The chain carries TRBV4-1 and TRBJ2-2; maybe TRBD1 (6 bases). The germline V gene has CDR1 MGHRA and CDR2 YSYEKL. The V and J ends lost 8 bases and 1 base respectively, with 17 bases between them. This CDR3 region has 16 residues. CDR3 sequence: CASRVRQVGNTGELFF. DNA for the CDR3: TGCGCCAGCCGAGTTAGACAGGTCGGGAACACCGGGGAGCTGTTTTTT.

This chain connects TRBV4-3 to TRBJ1-1; weak D call: TRBD1 (5 bases). The CDR3 totals 16 residues. Deletions cut 2 bases from V and 0 bases from J, with 13 bases between. CDR1 and CDR2 (germline): LGHNA, YSLEER. The CDR3 protein is CASSQYQGRMNTEAFF. The CDR3 region has the DNA TGCGCCAGCAGCCAATATCAGGGACGGATGAACACTGAAGCTTTCTTT.

The CDR3, as DNA: TGTGCCAGCAGCTTGCTCAGACAGACCTATGGCTACACCTTC. Amino acid sequence: CASSLLRQTYGYTF. The rearrangement joins TRBV5-6 to TRBJ1-2, with TRBD1 as a possible D gene (5 bases). The V gene lost 1 base and the J gene lost 4 bases, with 11 bases spanning the gap. The CDR3 is 14 amino acids. Germline lookup yields CDR1 SGHDT and CDR2 YYEEEE.

The chain combines TRBV4-3 with TRBJ2-6, with unresolved D. Trimming cost V 0 bases and J 0 bases, with 9 bases left between them. CDR3 length: 17 residues. CDR1 and CDR2 from the germline V gene are LGHNA and YSLEER. The DNA for the CDR3 is TGCGCCAGCAGCCAAGAGGGCGGTTACTCTGGGGCCAACGTCCTGACTTTC. Translated, it gives CASSQEGGYSGANVLTF.

V and J are TRBV5-1 and TRBJ1-6, with a tentative D call TRBD1 (5 bases). V was trimmed by 4 bases and J by 7 bases, leaving 18 bases between them. The CDR3 extends over 16 amino acids. The germline gives CDR1 SGHRS, CDR2 YFSETQ. This CDR3 is CASSRDFSKGNSPLHF. Here the CDR3 DNA reads TGCGCCAGCAGCCGGGACTTCTCTAAGGGGAATTCACCCCTCCACTTT.

V is TRBV7-8 and J is TRBJ2-4; 8 nucleotides match TRBD1. The CDR3 has 17 residues. In germline, CDR1 is SGHVS, CDR2 FQNEAQ. V shed 2 bases and J 0 bases; nucleotides not matched to a gene: 6. CDR3 nucleotide sequence: TGTGCCAGCAGCTTACGGGGGACAGGCGGAGCCAAAAACATTCAGTACTTC. Residues: CASSLRGTGGAKNIQYF.

CDR3 bases: TGTGCCAGCAGTTTACAGAAGTTAGCCAAAAACATTCAGTACTTC. Its protein product is CASSLQKLAKNIQYF. J is TRBJ2-4 and V is TRBV28; D not certain. Germline V CDR1 and CDR2: MDHEN, SYDVKM. The CDR3 sequence is 15 residues long. The germline V and J ends were trimmed by 2 bases and 0 bases, with 8 bases remaining between them.

The gene calls are TRBV7-6 and TRBJ1-1; no reliable D call. CDR1 SGHVS and CDR2 FNYEAQ come from the germline V gene. This CDR3 is 15 amino acids long. V was cut by 0 bases and J by 1 base, with 9 bases left in between. CDR3: CASSLAGIGNTEAFF. The CDR3 DNA sequence: TGTGCCAGCAGCTTAGCGGGGATAGGGAACACTGAAGCTTTCTTT.

This chain connects TRBV4-3 to TRBJ1-2; perhaps TRBD1 as D (6 bases). The CDR3 loop spans 14 amino acids. Per the germline V gene, CDR1 is LGHNA and CDR2 is YSLEER. V lost 2 bases, J lost 2 bases, and 9 bases lay in between. The CDR3 DNA reads as TGCGCCAGCAGCCAACGAACAGGGAACTATGGCTACACCTTC. Its translation: CASSQRTGNYGYTF.

The rearrangement links TRBV11-2 to TRBJ1-2; no reliable D call. The CDR3 has 11 residues. Germline V lookup: CDR1 SGHAT, CDR2 FQNNGV. The V and J ends lost 6 bases and 6 bases respectively, with 8 bases between them. The CDR3 protein is CASSIADGYTF. The CDR3 nucleotides read TGTGCCAGCAGTATCGCCGATGGCTACACCTTC.

The V and J genes are TRBV7-6 and TRBJ1-3; maybe TRBD1 (5 bases). The ends were cut back, 5 bases at V and 0 bases at J, with 11 bases in the middle. The CDR3 has 15 amino acids. Looked up from germline, CDR1 is SGHVS and CDR2 is FNYEAQ. CDR3 nucleotide sequence: TGTGCCAGCAGCAGACAGTTGAGCTCTGGAAACACCATATATTTT. It yields the protein CASSRQLSSGNTIYF.

The chain links TRBV4-2 to TRBJ1-4, with 10 positions matching TRBD1. The CDR3 is 18 residues long. Germline CDR1 and CDR2: LGHNA and YNFKEQ. V shed 0 bases, J shed 7 bases, and the junction held 11 bases outside the gene matches. In nucleotides, the CDR3 is TGTGCCAGCAGCCAAGACGGGGGATACCGGGACAGGGGTGAAAAACTGTTTTTT. Its translation: CASSQDGGYRDRGEKLFF.